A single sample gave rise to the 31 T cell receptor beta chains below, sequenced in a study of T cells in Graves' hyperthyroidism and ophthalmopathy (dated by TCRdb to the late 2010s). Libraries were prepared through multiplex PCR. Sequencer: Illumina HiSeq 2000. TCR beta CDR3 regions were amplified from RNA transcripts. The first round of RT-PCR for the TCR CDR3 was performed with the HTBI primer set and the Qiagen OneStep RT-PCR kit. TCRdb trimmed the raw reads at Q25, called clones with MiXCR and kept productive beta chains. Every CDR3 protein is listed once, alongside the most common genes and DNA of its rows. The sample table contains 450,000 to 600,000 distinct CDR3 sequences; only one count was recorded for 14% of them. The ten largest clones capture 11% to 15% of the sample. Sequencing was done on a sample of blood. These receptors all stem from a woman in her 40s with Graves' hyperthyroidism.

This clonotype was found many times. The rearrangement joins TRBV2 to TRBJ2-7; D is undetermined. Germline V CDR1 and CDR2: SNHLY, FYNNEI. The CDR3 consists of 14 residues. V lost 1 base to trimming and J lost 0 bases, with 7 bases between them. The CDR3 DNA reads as TGTGCCAGCAGTGAAGGGCGGACCTCCTACGAGCAGTACTTC. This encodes CASSEGRTSYEQYF.

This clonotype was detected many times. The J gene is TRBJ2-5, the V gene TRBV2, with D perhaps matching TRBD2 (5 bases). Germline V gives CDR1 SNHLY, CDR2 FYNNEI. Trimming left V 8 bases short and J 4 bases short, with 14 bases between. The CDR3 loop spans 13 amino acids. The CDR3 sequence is CASGSRAGETQYF. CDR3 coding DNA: TGTGCCAGCGGCAGCCGTGCGGGAGAGACCCAGTACTTC. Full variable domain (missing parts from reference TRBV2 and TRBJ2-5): EPEVTQTPSHQVTQMGQEVILRCVPISNHLYFYWYRQILGQKVEFLVSFYNNEISEKSEIFDDQFSVERPDGSNFTLKIRSTKLEDSAMYFCASGSRAGETQYFGPGTRLLVL.

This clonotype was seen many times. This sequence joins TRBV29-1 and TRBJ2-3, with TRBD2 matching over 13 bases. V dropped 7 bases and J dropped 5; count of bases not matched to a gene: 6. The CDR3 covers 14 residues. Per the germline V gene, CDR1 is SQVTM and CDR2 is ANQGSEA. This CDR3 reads CSAWTSGRGDTQYF. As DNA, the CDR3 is TGCAGCGCTTGGACTAGCGGGAGAGGAGATACGCAGTATTTT.

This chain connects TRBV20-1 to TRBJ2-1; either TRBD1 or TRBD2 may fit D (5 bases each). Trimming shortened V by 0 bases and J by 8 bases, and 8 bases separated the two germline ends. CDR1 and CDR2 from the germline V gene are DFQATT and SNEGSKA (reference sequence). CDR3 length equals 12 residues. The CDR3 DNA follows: TGCAGTGCTAGAGAGGGGGACCATGAGCAGTTCTTC. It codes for CSAREGDHEQFF.

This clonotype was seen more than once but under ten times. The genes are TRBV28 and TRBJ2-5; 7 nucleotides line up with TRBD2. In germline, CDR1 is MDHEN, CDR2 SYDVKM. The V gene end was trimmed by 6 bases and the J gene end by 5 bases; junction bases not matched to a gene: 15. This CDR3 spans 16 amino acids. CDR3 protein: CASRPTPSGVRETQYF. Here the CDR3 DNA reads TGTGCCAGCAGGCCTACCCCTAGCGGAGTTCGGGAGACCCAGTACTTC. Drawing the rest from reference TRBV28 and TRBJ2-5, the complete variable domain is DVKVTQSSRYLVKRTGEKVFLECVQDMDHENMFWYRQDPGLGLRLIYFSYDVKMKEKGDIPEGYSVSREKKERFSLILESASTNQTSMYLCASRPTPSGVRETQYFGPGTRLLVL.

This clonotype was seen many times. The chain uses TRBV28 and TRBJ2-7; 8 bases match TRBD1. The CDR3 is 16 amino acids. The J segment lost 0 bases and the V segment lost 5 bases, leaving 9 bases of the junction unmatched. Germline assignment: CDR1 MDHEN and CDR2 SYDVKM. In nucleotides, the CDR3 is TGTGCCAGCAGTCCTAATCGGGGACAGGCCTCCTACGAGCAGTACTTC. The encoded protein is CASSPNRGQASYEQYF.

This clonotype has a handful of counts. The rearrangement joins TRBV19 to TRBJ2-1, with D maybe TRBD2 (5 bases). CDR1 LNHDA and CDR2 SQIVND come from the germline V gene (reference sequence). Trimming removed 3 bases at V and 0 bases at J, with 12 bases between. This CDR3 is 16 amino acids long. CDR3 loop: CASSMSSSTSYNEQFF. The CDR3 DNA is TGTGCCAGTAGTATGTCTAGCAGCACCTCCTACAATGAGCAGTTCTTC.

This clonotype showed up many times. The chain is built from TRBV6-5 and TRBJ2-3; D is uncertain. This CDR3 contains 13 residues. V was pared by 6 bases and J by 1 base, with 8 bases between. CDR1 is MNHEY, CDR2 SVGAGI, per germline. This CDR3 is CASSYGGTDTQYF. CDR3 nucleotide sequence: TGTGCCAGCAGCTATGGGGGCACAGATACGCAGTATTTT.

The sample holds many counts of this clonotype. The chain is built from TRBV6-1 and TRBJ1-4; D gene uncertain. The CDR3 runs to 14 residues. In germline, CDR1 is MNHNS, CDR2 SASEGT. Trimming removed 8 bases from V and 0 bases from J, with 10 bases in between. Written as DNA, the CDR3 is TGTGCCAGCGCCACATATGCAACTAATGAAAAACTGTTTTTT. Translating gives CASATYATNEKLFF.

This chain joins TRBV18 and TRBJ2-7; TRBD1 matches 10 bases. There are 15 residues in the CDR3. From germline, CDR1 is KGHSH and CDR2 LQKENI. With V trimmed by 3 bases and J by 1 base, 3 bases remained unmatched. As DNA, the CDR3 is TGTGCCAGCTCACCGGACAGGGGGTATTCCTACGAGCAGTACTTC. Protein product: CASSPDRGYSYEQYF.

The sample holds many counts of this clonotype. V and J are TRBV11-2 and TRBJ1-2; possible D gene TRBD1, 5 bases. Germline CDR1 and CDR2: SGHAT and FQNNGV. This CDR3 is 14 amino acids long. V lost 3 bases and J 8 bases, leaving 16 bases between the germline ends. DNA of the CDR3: TGTGCCAGCAGCTTCGATTTAGGGGCACGGGGCTACACCTTC. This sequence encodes CASSFDLGARGYTF.

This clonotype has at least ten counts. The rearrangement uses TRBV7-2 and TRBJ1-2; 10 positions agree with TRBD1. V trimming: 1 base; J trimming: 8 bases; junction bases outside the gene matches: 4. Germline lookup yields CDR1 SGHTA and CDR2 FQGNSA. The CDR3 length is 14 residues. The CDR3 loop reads CASSLGQGARGYTF. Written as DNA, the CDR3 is TGTGCCAGCAGCTTAGGACAGGGGGCGAGGGGCTACACCTTC. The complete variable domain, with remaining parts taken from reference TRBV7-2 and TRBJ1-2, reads GAGVSQSPSNKVTEKGKDVELRCDPISGHTALYWYRQSLGQGLEFLIYFQGNSAPDKSGLPSDRFSAERTGGSVSTLTIQRTQQEDSAVYLCASSLGQGARGYTFGSGTRLTVV.

The CDR3 sequence is CASGQGSFDNEQFF. In nucleotides, the CDR3 is TGTGCTAGTGGTCAAGGGAGTTTCGACAATGAGCAGTTCTTC. The rearrangement uses TRBV12-5 and TRBJ2-1, with D maybe TRBD2 (5 bases). Trimming took 5 bases from V and 5 from J, leaving 13 bases between them. This CDR3 comprises 14 residues. Germline lookup yields CDR1 LGHNT and CDR2 FRNRAP.

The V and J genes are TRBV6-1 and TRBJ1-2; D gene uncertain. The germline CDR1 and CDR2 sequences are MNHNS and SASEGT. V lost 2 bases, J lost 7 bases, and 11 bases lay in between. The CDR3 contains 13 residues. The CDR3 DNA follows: TGTGCCAGCAGTGAATGGTCCGACGCTGGCTACACCTTC. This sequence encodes CASSEWSDAGYTF.

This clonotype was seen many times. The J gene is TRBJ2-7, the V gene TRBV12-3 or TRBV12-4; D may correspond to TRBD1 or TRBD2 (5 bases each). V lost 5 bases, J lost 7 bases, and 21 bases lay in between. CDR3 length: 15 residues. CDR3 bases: TGTGCCAGCAGTACCCGGGACGGGATCCGTAGGGAGCAGTACTTC. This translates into CASSTRDGIRREQYF.

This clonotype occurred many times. CDR3 sequence: CARGVGGPRETQYF. Here the CDR3 DNA reads TGTGCCAGAGGGGTGGGAGGACCACGGGAGACCCAGTACTTC. This chain links TRBV2 with TRBJ2-5, with a tentative D call TRBD2 (6 bases). In germline, CDR1 is SNHLY, CDR2 FYNNEI. The CDR3 is 14 residues long. The germline V and J ends were trimmed by 9 bases and 5 bases, with 19 bases remaining between them.

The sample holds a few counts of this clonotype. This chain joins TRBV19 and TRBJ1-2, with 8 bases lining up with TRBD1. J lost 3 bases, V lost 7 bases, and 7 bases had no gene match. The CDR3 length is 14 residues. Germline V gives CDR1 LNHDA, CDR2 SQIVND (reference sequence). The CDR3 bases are TGTGCCAGTACCCTAGGACAGGGTGACTATGGCTACACCTTC. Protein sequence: CASTLGQGDYGYTF.

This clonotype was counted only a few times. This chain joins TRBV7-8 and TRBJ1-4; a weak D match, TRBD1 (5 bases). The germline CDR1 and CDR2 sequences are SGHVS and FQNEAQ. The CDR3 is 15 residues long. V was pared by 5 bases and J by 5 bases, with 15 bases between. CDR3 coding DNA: TGTGCCAGCAGCCCAAGTGGACACATAAATGAAAAACTGTTTTTT. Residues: CASSPSGHINEKLFF.

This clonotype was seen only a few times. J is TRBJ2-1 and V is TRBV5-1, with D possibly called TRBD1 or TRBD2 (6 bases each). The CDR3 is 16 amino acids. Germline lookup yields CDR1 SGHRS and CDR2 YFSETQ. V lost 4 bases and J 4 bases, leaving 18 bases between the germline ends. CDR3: CASSQNSGGRYNEQFF. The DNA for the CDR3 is TGCGCCAGCAGCCAAAACTCTGGGGGGCGATACAATGAGCAGTTCTTC.

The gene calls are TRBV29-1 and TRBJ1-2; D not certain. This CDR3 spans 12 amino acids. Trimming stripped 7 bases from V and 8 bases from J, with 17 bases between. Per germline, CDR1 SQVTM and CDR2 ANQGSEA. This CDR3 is CSGGPGVHGYTF. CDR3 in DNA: TGCAGCGGTGGGCCTGGGGTCCACGGCTACACCTTC.

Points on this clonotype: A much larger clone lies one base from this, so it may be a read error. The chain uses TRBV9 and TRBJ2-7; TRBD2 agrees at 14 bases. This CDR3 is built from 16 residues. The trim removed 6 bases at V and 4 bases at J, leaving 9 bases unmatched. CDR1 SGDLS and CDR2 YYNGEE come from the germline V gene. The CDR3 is CASNPGLAGGYYEQYF. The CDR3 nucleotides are TGTGCCAGCAACCCTGGACTAGCGGGAGGATATTACGAGCAGTACTTC.

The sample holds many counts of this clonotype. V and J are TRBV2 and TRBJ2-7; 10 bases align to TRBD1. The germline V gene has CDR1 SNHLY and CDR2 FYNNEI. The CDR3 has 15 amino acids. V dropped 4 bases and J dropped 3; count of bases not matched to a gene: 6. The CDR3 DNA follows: TGTGCCAGCAGTGGCGACAGGGGGCCGGTCTACGAGCAGTACTTC. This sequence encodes CASSGDRGPVYEQYF.

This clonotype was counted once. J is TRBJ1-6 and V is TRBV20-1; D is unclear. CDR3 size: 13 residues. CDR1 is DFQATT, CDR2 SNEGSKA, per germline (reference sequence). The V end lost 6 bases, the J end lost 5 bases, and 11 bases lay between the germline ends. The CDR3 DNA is TGCAGTGCGCTCGGACTTGATAATTCACCCCTCCACTTT. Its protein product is CSALGLDNSPLHF.

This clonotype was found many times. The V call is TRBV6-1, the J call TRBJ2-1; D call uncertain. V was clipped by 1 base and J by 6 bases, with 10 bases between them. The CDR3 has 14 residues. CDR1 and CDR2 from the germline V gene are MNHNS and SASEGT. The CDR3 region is CASSEGPDTNEQFF. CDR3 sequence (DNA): TGTGCCAGCAGTGAAGGACCGGATACCAATGAGCAGTTCTTC.

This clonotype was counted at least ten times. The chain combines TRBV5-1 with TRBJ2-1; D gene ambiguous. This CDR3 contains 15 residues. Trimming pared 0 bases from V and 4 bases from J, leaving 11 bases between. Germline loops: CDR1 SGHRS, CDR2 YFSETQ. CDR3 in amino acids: CASSLELGPYNEQFF. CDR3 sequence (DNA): TGCGCCAGCAGCTTGGAATTAGGGCCTTACAATGAGCAGTTCTTC. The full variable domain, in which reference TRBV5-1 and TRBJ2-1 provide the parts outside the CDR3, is KAGVTQTPRYLIKTRGQQVTLSCSPISGHRSVSWYQQTPGQGLQFLFEYFSETQRNKGNFPGRFSGRQFSNSRSEMNVSTLELGDSALYLCASSLELGPYNEQFFGPGTRLTVL.

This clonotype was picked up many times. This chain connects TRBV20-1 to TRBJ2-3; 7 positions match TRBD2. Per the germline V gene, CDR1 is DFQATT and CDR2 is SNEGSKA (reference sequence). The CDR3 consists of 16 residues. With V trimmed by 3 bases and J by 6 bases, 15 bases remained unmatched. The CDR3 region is CSASPRGSGSADTQYF. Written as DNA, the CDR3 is TGCAGTGCTAGCCCCCGAGGTAGCGGGTCAGCGGATACGCAGTATTTT.

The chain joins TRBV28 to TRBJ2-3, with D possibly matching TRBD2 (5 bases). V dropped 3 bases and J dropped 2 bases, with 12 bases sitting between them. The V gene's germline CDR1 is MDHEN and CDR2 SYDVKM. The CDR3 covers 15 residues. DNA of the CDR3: TGTGCCAGCAGTTTTTGGCTAGCTGCCACAGATACGCAGTATTTT. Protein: CASSFWLAATDTQYF.

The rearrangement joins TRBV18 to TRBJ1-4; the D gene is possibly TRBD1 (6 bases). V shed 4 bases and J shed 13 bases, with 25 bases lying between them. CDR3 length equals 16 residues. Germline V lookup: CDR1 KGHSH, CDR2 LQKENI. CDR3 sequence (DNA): TGTGCCAGCTCACGCCAGCCGGGACAAACGAATGAAGGACTGTTTTTT. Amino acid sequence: CASSRQPGQTNEGLFF.

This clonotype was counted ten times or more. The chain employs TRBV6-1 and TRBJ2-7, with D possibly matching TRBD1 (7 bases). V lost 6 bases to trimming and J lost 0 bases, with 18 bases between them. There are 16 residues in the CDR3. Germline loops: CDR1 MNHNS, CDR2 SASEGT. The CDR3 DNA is TGTGCCAGCAGATCACCAGGGGGGAAAAGCTCCTACGAGCAGTACTTC. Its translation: CASRSPGGKSSYEQYF.

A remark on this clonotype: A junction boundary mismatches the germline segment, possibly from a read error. The CDR3 DNA follows: TGCGCCAGCAGTGAGACAACAGGCTATGGCTACACCTTC. Translation gives CASSETTGYGYTF. This chain links TRBV2 with TRBJ1-2, with D perhaps matching TRBD1 (5 bases). Germline CDR1 is SNHLY and CDR2 is FYNNEI. The CDR3 length is 13 residues.

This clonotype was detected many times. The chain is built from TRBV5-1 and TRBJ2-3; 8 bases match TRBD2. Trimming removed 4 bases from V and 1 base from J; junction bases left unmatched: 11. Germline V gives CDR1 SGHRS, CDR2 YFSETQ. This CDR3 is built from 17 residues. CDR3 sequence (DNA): TGCGCCAGCAGCAAGACTAGCGCGGGGTCCCGCACAGATACGCAGTATTTT. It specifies CASSKTSAGSRTDTQYF.